The T cell receptor (beta chain) described here comes from a study of neurological immune-mediated disorders. The cDNA came from 5'RACE with 10-nucleotide random UMIs. TCRdb fed the 5' RACE reads into MiXCR, producing one record per CDR3 protein. The table has under 90,000 distinct CDR3 sequences, approximately 4% seen once. The germline V gene encodes CDR1 MNHEY and CDR2 SVGAGI. Trimming removed 8 bases at V and 1 base at J, with 8 bases between. CDR3 length equals 12 residues. Unsorted libraries used 2 million PBMCs kept at -80 degrees C. This clonotype was counted between two and nine times. The sequence was obtained from a woman between 45 and 65 years old with multiple sclerosis. The J gene is TRBJ1-1, the V gene TRBV6-5; the D is unclear. Sequenced input: PBMCs. The CDR3 loop reads CASQHPNTEAFF. The CDR3 DNA reads TGTGCCAGCCAGCATCCGAACACTGAAGCTTTCTTT.